Presented here are 2 T cell receptor beta chains from one specimen sequenced in a study of blood T cell repertoires in COVID-19 (dated by TCRdb to 2019 to 2021). Library generation was performed with the immunoSEQ multiplex PCR assay. In its TCRdb copy, this immuneACCESS table keeps in-frame sequences only and misses some clones. Where compared with another copy, unresolved V genes explain less than half of these, and the others have no known cause. The sample table records 150,000 to 200,000 clones; about 77% of these occur just once. Of the sample, approximately 3% is held by the ten largest clones. Sequenced sample: peripheral blood. The receptors shown here come from a woman of 80 years or more with active or convalescent COVID-19.

Only a few counts were recorded for this clone. CDR3 region: CASSTGQGDYGYTF. The CDR3 DNA reads TGTGCCAGCAGTACCGGACAGGGGGACTATGGCTACACCTTC. V usage is TRBV25-1 and J usage is TRBJ1-2, with TRBD1 identical over 10 bases. Per germline, CDR1 MGHDK and CDR2 SYGVNS. After removal of 5 bases from V and 3 bases from J, the junction contained 3 bases not matched to a gene. The CDR3 length is 14 residues.

V and J are TRBV2 and TRBJ2-1; possible D gene TRBD2, 5 bases. The ends were cut back, 4 bases at V and 4 bases at J, with 5 bases in the middle. Germline V gene data show CDR1 as SNHLY and CDR2 as FYNNEI. The CDR3 is made up of 12 amino acids. This CDR3 reads CASSGGYNEQFF. The CDR3 DNA sequence: TGTGCCAGCAGTGGAGGGTACAATGAGCAGTTCTTC.